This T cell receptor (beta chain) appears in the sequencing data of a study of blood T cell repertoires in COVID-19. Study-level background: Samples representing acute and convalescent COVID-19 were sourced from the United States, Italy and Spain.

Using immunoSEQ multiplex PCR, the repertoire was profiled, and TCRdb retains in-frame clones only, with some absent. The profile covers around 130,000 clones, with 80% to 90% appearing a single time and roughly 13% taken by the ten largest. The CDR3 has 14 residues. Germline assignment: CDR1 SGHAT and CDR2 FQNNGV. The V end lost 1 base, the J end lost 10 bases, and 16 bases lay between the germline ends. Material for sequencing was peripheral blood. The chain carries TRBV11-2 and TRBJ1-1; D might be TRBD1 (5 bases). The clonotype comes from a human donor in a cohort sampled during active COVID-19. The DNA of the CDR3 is TGTGCCAGCAGCTTAGGGGGCCCTAGAAGGTCAGCTTTCTTT. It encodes CASSLGGPRRSAFF.